This TCR beta chain appears in the sequencing data of a study of cytomegalovirus exposure and HLA in healthy donors. The CDR3 sequence is 14 residues long. V was clipped by 6 bases and J by 3 bases, with 15 bases between them. Germline CDR1 is MNHEY and CDR2 is SMNVEV (reference sequence). Sequencing was performed with immunoSEQ multiplex PCR; in TCRdb, only in-frame clones are kept and a portion is missing. The profile covers over 150,000 clones, with 80% to 90% appearing a single time and about a fifth taken by the ten largest. Source material: PBMCs. The sequence was collected from a man younger than 30 in good health and CMV-seropositive. The rearrangement links TRBV27 to TRBJ2-7, with D hard to call. The CDR3 nucleotides read TGTGCCAGCAGCCCCAAGCTCCAGGTCTACGAGCAGTACTTC. Amino acids: CASSPKLQVYEQYF.